The sample holds one count of the clone carrying this TCR beta chain. Its antigen is as yet unknown. This record comes from a study of OX40 agonist ivuxolimab in advanced cancers. About the research overall: Of the participants, under 50% had some prior anti-PD-1, anti-PD-L1 or anti-CTLA-4 therapy, which was allowed.

Study results and limitations: The investigators did not determine what antigen specificity the expanded peripheral T cells had. On average, CD8+ T cells showed a greater number of expanded clones than CD4+.

The data were produced by immunoSEQ multiplex PCR, yet TCRdb's version contains in-frame clones alone and is incomplete. The data contain under 80,000 clones, roughly nine tenths of them seen just once; the ten biggest clones take up roughly 8.6%. The TCR originated in an adult with an advanced solid tumor such as melanoma, head and neck, liver or kidney cancer. The sequencing here drew on CD4+ or CD8+ T cells sorted from blood, taken in a trial of the OX40 agonist ivuxolimab.

The CDR3 protein is CASSQEGALPTEAFF. CDR3 sequence (DNA): TGCGCCAGCAGCCAAGAAGGGGCACTCCCCACTGAAGCTTTCTTT. The chain is built from TRBV4-1 and TRBJ1-1; a possible D gene is TRBD1 (5 bases). The CDR3 totals 15 residues. Deletions cut 0 bases from V and 4 bases from J, with 12 bases between. Per the germline V gene, CDR1 is MGHRA and CDR2 is YSYEKL.